Below, 27 T cell receptor beta chains from the same sample are listed, as sequenced in a study of blood T cell repertoires in COVID-19. The repertoire was sequenced with immunoSEQ multiplex PCR; TCRdb's copy has only in-frame clones and lacks some. The sample shows some 120,000 clones, around 87% of them seen only once. Sequenced sample: peripheral blood. These receptors all come from a woman aged 55-70 years with acute or convalescent COVID-19.

This chain connects TRBV7-9 to TRBJ1-2; tentatively, D is TRBD1 (5 bases). V lost 4 bases, J lost 4 bases, and 7 bases lay in between. The CDR3 loop spans 12 amino acids. Germline V CDR1 and CDR2: SEHNR, FQNEAQ (reference sequence). This chain's CDR3 is CASSSGLYGYTF. The CDR3 DNA sequence: TGTGCCAGCAGCTCGGGACTCTATGGCTACACCTTC.

This chain links TRBV12-3 or TRBV12-4 with TRBJ2-7; no reliable D call. The V gene lost 5 bases and the J gene lost 5 bases, with 7 bases spanning the gap. This CDR3 has 11 amino acids. The CDR3 reads CASSLRHEQYF. CDR3 coding DNA: TGTGCCAGCAGTCTTCGTCACGAGCAGTACTTC.

This clone was found once. A junction end diverges from the germline sequence, so it may reflect a read error. CDR3 DNA: TGTGCTAGCAGCTTACTAGCGGGAGGGAAAGATACGCAGTATTTT. This encodes CASSLLAGGKDTQYF. The V call is TRBV7-7, the J call TRBJ2-3, with 13 bases lining up with TRBD2. The CDR3 is 15 residues long. Germline CDR1 is SSHAT and CDR2 is FNYEAQ (reference sequence).

This clone was detected only a few times. The chain uses TRBV5-1 and TRBJ2-3; D not certain. Looked up from germline, CDR1 is SGHRS and CDR2 is YFSETQ. The CDR3 sequence is 15 residues long. Trimming removed 4 bases from V and 0 bases from J, with 12 bases in between. The CDR3 DNA is TGCGCCAGCAGCGCAGGAATTTCTAGCACAGATACGCAGTATTTT. Protein product: CASSAGISSTDTQYF. Supplemented by reference TRBV5-1 and TRBJ2-3, the full variable domain reads KAGVTQTPRYLIKTRGQQVTLSCSPISGHRSVSWYQQTPGQGLQFLFEYFSETQRNKGNFPGRFSGRQFSNSRSEMNVSTLELGDSALYLCASSAGISSTDTQYFGPGTRLTVL.

The rearrangement links TRBV29-1 to TRBJ1-4; the D gene is possibly TRBD1 (6 bases). Germline CDR1 SQVTM, CDR2 ANQGSEA. The V and J ends lost 6 bases and 8 bases respectively, with 7 bases between them. The CDR3 has 10 residues. The CDR3 protein is CSVRGEKLFF. CDR3 bases: TGCAGCGTGAGGGGGGAAAAACTGTTTTTT.

The J gene is TRBJ1-6, the V gene TRBV2; D gene uncertain. The ends were cut back, 5 bases at V and 13 bases at J, with 9 bases in the middle. Germline V gives CDR1 SNHLY, CDR2 FYNNEI. The CDR3 covers 11 residues. This CDR3 is CASSIAQPLHF. CDR3 sequence (DNA): TGTGCCAGCAGTATAGCCCAGCCCCTCCACTTT.

The rearrangement uses TRBV7-8 and TRBJ1-2, with D perhaps TRBD1 (5 bases). V lost 0 bases, J lost 3 bases, and 11 bases lay in between. Germline V gene data show CDR1 as SGHVS and CDR2 as FQNEAQ. The CDR3 length is 15 residues. CDR3 amino acids: CASSLAAGGDYGYTF. CDR3 DNA: TGTGCCAGCAGCTTAGCCGCGGGGGGGGACTATGGCTACACCTTC.

The V and J genes are TRBV18 and TRBJ2-1; 14 bases are a match to TRBD2. Germline values: CDR1 KGHSH, CDR2 LQKENI. Unmatched junction bases numbered 2, after V lost 3 bases and J lost 13 bases. This CDR3 comprises 13 residues. DNA of the CDR3: TGTGCCAGCTCACCGGGACTAGCGGGAGTTCAGTTCTTC. Residues: CASSPGLAGVQFF.

The V gene is TRBV5-4, the J gene TRBJ2-5; TRBD2 agrees at 13 bases. V lost 4 bases, J lost 5 bases, and 5 bases stayed unmatched. This CDR3 has 15 residues. Germline V gives CDR1 SGHNT, CDR2 YYREEE (reference sequence). The CDR3 loop reads CASSTGLAGVETQYF. CDR3 sequence (DNA): TGTGCCAGCAGCACTGGACTAGCGGGAGTGGAGACCCAGTACTTC.

V and J are TRBV30 and TRBJ1-1; D is unresolved. The CDR3 sequence is 13 residues long. Looked up from germline, CDR1 is GTSNPN and CDR2 is SVGIG (reference sequence). V dropped 4 bases and J dropped 1 base, with 10 bases sitting between them. In DNA form, the CDR3 reads TGTGCCTGGATCAGTGGCGGGAACACTGAAGCTTTCTTT. Its protein product is CAWISGGNTEAFF.

V usage is TRBV5-1 and J usage is TRBJ1-4; TRBD1 agrees at 8 bases. V trimming: 4 bases; J trimming: 8 bases; junction bases outside the gene matches: 7. CDR1 and CDR2 (germline): SGHRS, YFSETQ. This CDR3 is built from 14 residues. As DNA, the CDR3 is TGCGCCAGCAGCACCGGACAGGGCTGGGAAAAACTGTTTTTT. Translation gives CASSTGQGWEKLFF.

The chain uses TRBV6-1 and TRBJ2-7, with a tentative D call TRBD1 (6 bases). Germline V gene sequence: CDR1 MNHNS, CDR2 SASEGT. The CDR3 length is 12 residues. V lost 1 base to trimming and J lost 6 bases, with 7 bases between them. CDR3 protein: CASSEGGREQYV. CDR3 in DNA: TGTGCCAGCAGTGAAGGGGGGCGCGAGCAGTACGTC.

CDR3 sequence reads: CASSLTSGLGETQYF. DNA for the CDR3: TGTGCCAGCAGCTTGACTAGCGGGCTGGGGGAGACCCAGTACTTC. The chain carries TRBV5-4 and TRBJ2-5; TRBD2 matches 9 bases. CDR3 length: 15 amino acids. CDR1 and CDR2 (germline): SGHNT, YYREEE (reference sequence). The junction had 6 bases not matched to a gene; V was cut back by 1 base and J by 5 bases.

This chain connects TRBV5-1 to TRBJ1-1; 7 nucleotides line up with TRBD1. The CDR3 covers 17 residues. Germline-derived CDR1 and CDR2 are SGHRS and YFSETQ. Trimming cost V 2 bases and J 6 bases; bases outside gene matches: 16. CDR3 nucleotide sequence: TGCGCCAGCAGCTTTCTACAGGGGAATAATATGGCTTCTGAAGCTTTCTTT. It is translated as CASSFLQGNNMASEAFF.

The chain is built from TRBV5-4 and TRBJ2-4; TRBD2 matches at 12 bases. Germline V gene sequence: CDR1 SGHNT, CDR2 YYREEE (reference sequence). The CDR3 has 18 amino acids. The trim removed 0 bases at V and 6 bases at J, leaving 10 bases unmatched. The CDR3: CASSLVVPSGRAANIQYF. CDR3 DNA sequence: TGTGCCAGCAGCTTGGTGGTCCCTAGCGGGAGGGCCGCAAACATTCAGTACTTC.

This sequence joins TRBV6-5 and TRBJ2-2; a possible D gene is TRBD1 (6 bases). The V gene lost 6 bases and the J gene lost 6 bases, with 11 bases spanning the gap. Germline CDR1 is MNHEY and CDR2 is SVGAGI. The CDR3 consists of 13 residues. This CDR3 is CASRYSGAGELFF. CDR3 DNA sequence: TGTGCCAGCAGATATTCAGGGGCCGGGGAGCTGTTTTTT.

The J gene is TRBJ2-1, the V gene TRBV30; 7 bases line up with TRBD2. Germline V gene data show CDR1 as GTSNPN and CDR2 as SVGIG (reference sequence). The length of the CDR3 is 16 residues. V lost 1 base, J lost 5 bases, and 11 bases stayed unmatched. DNA for the CDR3: TGTGCCTGGAGTGACCTGGAGGGGAGGGTGAACAATGAGCAGTTCTTC. It codes for CAWSDLEGRVNNEQFF. Based on the CDR3 plus reference TRBV30 and TRBJ2-1, the full variable domain is SQTIHQWPATLVQPVGSPLSLECTVEGTSNPNLYWYRQAAGRGLQLLFYSVGIGQISSEVPQNLSASRPQDRQFILSSKKLLLSDSGFYLCAWSDLEGRVNNEQFFGPGTRLTVL.

This chain connects TRBV12-3 or TRBV12-4 to TRBJ2-5; D might be TRBD2 (5 bases). The V end was cut by 6 bases, the J end by 5 bases, with 13 bases between. The CDR3 is made up of 13 amino acids. This CDR3 reads CASRLGSMETQYF. CDR3 coding DNA: TGTGCCAGCAGGCTGGGGAGTATGGAGACCCAGTACTTC.

This chain connects TRBV6-6 to TRBJ2-1; D possibly corresponds to TRBD2 (6 bases). Trimming cost V 5 bases and J 4 bases, with 12 bases left between them. The CDR3 is 14 residues long. In germline, CDR1 is MNHNY, CDR2 SVGAGI (reference sequence). CDR3 protein: CASSAGLSYNEQFF. CDR3 in DNA: TGTGCCAGCAGTGCGGGACTGAGTTACAATGAGCAGTTCTTC.

CDR3 sequence reads: CASSFTGAGETQYF. The CDR3 DNA reads as TGTGCCAGCAGCTTCACAGGGGCGGGAGAGACCCAGTACTTC. This sequence joins TRBV5-4 and TRBJ2-5; 7 nucleotides match TRBD1. Germline CDR1 and CDR2: SGHNT and YYREEE (reference sequence). CDR3 size: 14 residues. After removal of 2 bases from V and 4 bases from J, the junction contained 5 bases not matched to a gene.

The chain links TRBV5-1 to TRBJ1-2, with 8 positions matching TRBD1. Germline V CDR1 and CDR2: SGHRS, YFSETQ. CDR3 length equals 16 residues. V dropped 2 bases and J dropped 4; count of bases not matched to a gene: 10. The CDR3 region has the DNA TGCGCCAGCAGCTTCCCCGGGACAGGCAAATTCTATGGCTACACCTTC. It encodes CASSFPGTGKFYGYTF.

The chain links TRBV30 to TRBJ1-2; 8 bases fit TRBD1. Trimming cost V 1 base and J 8 bases; bases outside gene matches: 6. This CDR3 spans 13 amino acids. CDR1 is GTSNPN and CDR2 is SVGIG in the germline V gene (reference sequence). DNA of the CDR3: TGTGCCTGGAGTGCACAGACAGGGGCGGGCTACACCTTC. As protein: CAWSAQTGAGYTF.

The genes are TRBV7-2 and TRBJ2-1, with D tentatively TRBD2 (5 bases). V lost 1 base and J 7 bases, leaving 11 bases between the germline ends. The germline gives CDR1 SGHTA, CDR2 FQGNSA. The CDR3 is made up of 14 amino acids. As DNA, the CDR3 is TGTGCCAGCAGCTTAGAGGTGGGAGTTAATGAGCAGTTCTTC. Protein product: CASSLEVGVNEQFF.

The chain uses TRBV13 and TRBJ2-5; weak D call: TRBD1 (6 bases). The CDR3 totals 13 residues. In germline, CDR1 is PRHDT, CDR2 FYEKMQ (reference sequence). Deletions cut 5 bases from V and 4 bases from J, with 11 bases between. The CDR3: CASSRDIGETQYF. CDR3 coding DNA: TGTGCCAGCAGCAGGGACATCGGAGAGACCCAGTACTTC.

V and J are TRBV12-3 or TRBV12-4 and TRBJ1-5; D is uncertain. Trimming cost V 6 bases and J 5 bases, with 11 bases left between them. The CDR3 totals 13 residues. The chain's CDR3 is CASSAGGHQPQHF. The CDR3 nucleotides read TGTGCCAGCAGCGCGGGAGGACATCAGCCCCAGCATTTT.

This clone is a singleton in its sample. In nucleotides, the CDR3 is TGTGCCAGCAGCCCCGGAGGTCTAGGTGCAACTAATGAAAAACTGTTTTTT. Amino acid sequence: CASSPGGLGATNEKLFF. This chain uses TRBV7-2 with TRBJ1-4, with D unclear. V was shortened by 5 bases and J by 0 bases, with 16 bases between the two germline ends. The CDR3 totals 17 residues. The germline V gene encodes CDR1 SGHTA and CDR2 FQGNSA.

The rearrangement joins TRBV3-1 (or the pseudogene TRBV3-2) to TRBJ2-1, with 13 bases lining up with TRBD2. Trimming at V came to 4 bases and at J to 3 bases, leaving 6 bases not matched to a gene. CDR1 LGHDT and CDR2 YNNKEL come from the germline V gene (reference sequence). This CDR3 has 17 amino acids. CDR3 DNA: TGTGCCAGCAGCCGCCGACTAGCGGGAGGCCTCTACAATGAGCAGTTCTTC. This encodes CASSRRLAGGLYNEQFF.